This T cell receptor (beta chain) stems from a study of blood T cell repertoires in COVID-19. In the authors' methods: From reference gene primer amplification, estimates of nucleated cell counts were derived. Only in-frame clones appear in the TCRdb table, and some are missing; sequencing was by immunoSEQ multiplex PCR. D and trimming come from the DNA, and the V and J calls and clone size come from that table. Of roughly 200,000 clones listed, over 75% are singletons. This CDR3 has 14 residues. Germline-derived CDR1 and CDR2 are LNHDA and SQIVND (reference sequence). The V and J ends lost 4 bases and 2 bases, in that order; junction bases with no gene match: 3.

The receptor's source is a man aged 30 to 39 in a cohort exposed to, infected with or recovered from COVID-19 (not recorded which). The chain recombines TRBV19 with TRBJ2-7; 9 bases line up with TRBD1. Sequencing input: PBMCs or T cells enriched from blood (not recorded which). CDR3 region: CASSTRQGAYEQYF. CDR3 DNA: TGTGCCAGTAGTACCCGACAGGGGGCCTACGAGCAGTACTTC.